This T cell receptor (beta chain) was captured in a study of T cell changes during pregnancy in multiple sclerosis. Sequencing used immunoSEQ multiplex PCR; TCRdb keeps in-frame clones, though not all of them. The sample holds just over 65,000 clones, 91% seen once. V gave up 5 bases and J gave up 6 bases; unmatched junction bases: 12. The CDR3 spans 15 residues. Per germline, CDR1 SGHTA and CDR2 FQGTGA. Sequencing was performed on peripheral blood, taken in the second trimester of pregnancy. This clonotype was obtained from a female donor with multiple sclerosis, enrolled in a pregnancy study. The chain has TRBV7-3 and TRBJ2-7; 8 bases are shared with TRBD1. Here the CDR3 reads CASSPQTGEVFEQYF. In DNA form, the CDR3 reads TGTGCCAGCAGCCCGCAGACAGGGGAAGTGTTCGAGCAGTACTTC.